The clone carrying this T cell receptor (beta chain) occurred many times. Its antigen is undetermined. The data derive from a study of response to subunit inactivated influenza vaccine. Via MiXCR, TCRdb re-called the RT-PCR reads, giving one row per CDR3 protein. The sample lists some 180,000 distinct CDR3 sequences, around 9% seen once, with about 11% in the top ten. Study-wide results and caveats: It was suggested by the authors that few new T cells are recruited by each seasonal influenza vaccination.

The receptor comes from a man aged 45-60 years who received an inactivated influenza vaccine. The material was non-naive T cells sorted from PBMCs, obtained on the day of vaccination.

For the CDR3, the DNA is TGCGCCAGCAGCTCCGGGACAGGGGTGGCTGAAGCTTTCTTT. Encoded protein: CASSSGTGVAEAFF. V is TRBV5-1 and J is TRBJ1-1; TRBD1 matches at 10 bases. Trimming removed 3 bases from V and 6 bases from J; junction bases left unmatched: 5. The CDR3 is 14 amino acids. Per germline, CDR1 SGHRS and CDR2 YFSETQ.